Listed here are 9 T cell receptor beta chains from one sample, sequenced in a study of Graves' ophthalmopathy and Graves' hyperthyroidism. TCR beta CDR3 amplification used RNA transcripts. First-round RT-PCR employed HTBI primers, with a second-round multiplex PCR after it. TCRdb fed the multiplex PCR reads into MiXCR, producing one record per CDR3 protein. The sample yields about 340,000 distinct CDR3 sequences, around a sixth seen once. Sequenced: peripheral blood. The receptor source for this set is an adult man with Graves' ophthalmopathy.

This clonotype was seen ten or more times. The V gene is TRBV4-1, the J gene TRBJ2-7; TRBD2 agrees at 10 bases. This CDR3 region has 15 residues. The junction had 5 bases not matched to a gene; V was cut back by 4 bases and J by 2 bases. Germline assignment: CDR1 MGHRA and CDR2 YSYEKL. CDR3 DNA: TGCGCCAGCAGCCGGAGGACTAGCGGACCCTACGAGCAGTACTTC. It is translated as CASSRRTSGPYEQYF.

This clonotype was detected ten times or more. This chain connects TRBV6-1 to TRBJ1-5; D possibly corresponds to TRBD1 (5 bases). The CDR3 sequence is 14 residues long. The germline gives CDR1 MNHNS, CDR2 SASEGT. With 6 bases removed from V and 5 bases from J, the gap between germline ends came to 14 bases. CDR3 bases: TGTGCCAGCAGCCGGGGGGGGACGGATCAGCCCCAGCATTTT. It encodes CASSRGGTDQPQHF.

Ten or more counts support this clonotype. The chain has TRBV6-1 and TRBJ2-7, with D maybe TRBD2 (6 bases). This CDR3 spans 14 amino acids. Germline CDR1 MNHNS, CDR2 SASEGT. The V gene lost 4 bases and the J gene lost 3 bases, with 13 bases spanning the gap. The CDR3 DNA sequence: TGTGCCAGCAGTGTGTCGGGGGAATTCTACGAGCAGTACTTC. Amino acids: CASSVSGEFYEQYF.

The sample holds many counts of this clonotype. This rearrangement joins TRBV7-9 to TRBJ2-5; 10 bases are a match to TRBD2. This CDR3 is built from 13 residues. The trim removed 5 bases at V and 7 bases at J, leaving 4 bases unmatched. Germline V lookup: CDR1 SEHNR, CDR2 FQNEAQ (reference sequence). CDR3: CASSPSGGGTQYF. In DNA form, the CDR3 reads TGTGCCAGCAGCCCTAGCGGGGGCGGGACCCAGTACTTC.

Many counts were recorded for this clonotype. The V gene is TRBV18, the J gene TRBJ2-7; tentatively, D is TRBD1 (6 bases). V lost 2 bases to trimming and J lost 2 bases, with 10 bases between them. The CDR3 length is 14 residues. Germline assignment: CDR1 KGHSH and CDR2 LQKENI. The DNA of the CDR3 is TGTGCCAGCTCACCATTACAGGGACCCTACGAGCAGTACTTC. It yields the protein CASSPLQGPYEQYF.

This clonotype was seen repeatedly, ten times or more. The rearrangement uses TRBV27 and TRBJ2-1; D is possibly TRBD2 (6 bases). The CDR3 length is 13 residues. With 9 bases removed from V and 3 bases from J, the gap between germline ends came to 12 bases. The V gene's germline CDR1 is MNHEY and CDR2 SMNVEV (reference sequence). CDR3 region: CASTGANYNEQFF. Written as DNA, the CDR3 is TGTGCCAGTACGGGAGCTAACTACAATGAGCAGTTCTTC.

This clonotype has at least ten counts. The chain combines TRBV30 with TRBJ1-5; D is ambiguous. The germline gives CDR1 GTSNPN, CDR2 SVGIG (reference sequence). The CDR3 has 14 residues. Trimming removed 3 bases at V and 4 bases at J, with 13 bases between. CDR3 bases: TGTGCCTGGAGCCCCGCGGGGTTGAATCAGCCCCAGCATTTT. Protein: CAWSPAGLNQPQHF.

This clonotype came up many times. The genes are TRBV19 and TRBJ2-3; 11 nucleotides agree with TRBD2. The CDR3 extends over 16 amino acids. Germline V gene data show CDR1 as LNHDA and CDR2 as SQIVND (reference sequence). V shed 6 bases and J 4 bases; nucleotides not matched to a gene: 9. The DNA for the CDR3 is TGTGCCAGTAGCATTAGCGGGGGGGCCTTTGCAGATACGCAGTATTTT. It is translated as CASSISGGAFADTQYF.

This clonotype was seen at least ten times. V gene TRBV28 combines with J gene TRBJ2-5, with D possibly TRBD2 on 6 matching bases. The CDR3 runs 16 residues. The V gene lost 4 bases and the J gene lost 3 bases, with 18 bases spanning the gap. CDR1 is MDHEN and CDR2 is SYDVKM in the germline V gene. CDR3 in amino acids: CASSSVTGGIEETQYF. CDR3 bases: TGTGCCAGCAGTTCGGTTACTGGGGGGATCGAAGAGACCCAGTACTTC.